This is a list of T cell receptor beta chains from one sample in a study of blood T cell repertoires in COVID-19. Repertoires were generated with immunoSEQ multiplex PCR, while TCRdb's copy carries only in-frame clones and drops some. This repertoire shows about 160,000 clones, approximately 80% found once; its top ten account for around 3.2%. The sequencing sample was made of PBMCs or T cells enriched from blood (not recorded which). Receptor source: a woman aged 60-75 years who had recovered from COVID-19. Both conserved end residues are part of each CDR3. A D gene is named only where the DNA matches it firmly. The size field is filled for only some rows; it gives once, few, many or a size class.

clone_size d_call j_call v_call cdr3_aa cdr3_nt
NA NA TRBJ1-1 TRBV29-1 CSVWQSNTEAFF TGCAGCGTTTGGCAGTCGAACACTGAAGCTTTCTTT
NA NA TRBJ2-5 TRBV5-4 CASSLAGGRPETQYF TGTGCCAGCAGCTTGGCGGGGGGCCGACCAGAGACCCAGTACTTC
NA NA TRBJ1-2 TRBV3-1/TRBV3-2 CASSTRQAYGYTF TGTGCCAGCAGTACAAGACAGGCGTATGGCTACACCTTC
NA NA TRBJ1-1 TRBV11-2 CASSLGSMGDTEAFF TGTGCCAGCAGCTTGGGCAGTATGGGAGACACTGAAGCTTTCTTT
NA NA TRBJ2-3 TRBV7-6 CASSTHLSTDTQYF TGTGCCAGCAGCACACACCTTAGCACAGATACGCAGTATTTT
many TRBD1 TRBJ1-6 TRBV18 CASSPPEGQGFSPLHF TGTGCCAGCTCACCACCGGAAGGACAGGGATTTTCACCCCTCCACTTT
NA TRBD1 TRBJ1-5 TRBV18 CASSPGTGNSNQPQHF TGTGCCAGCTCACCAGGGACAGGGAATAGCAATCAGCCCCAGCATTTT
NA NA TRBJ1-1 TRBV5-1 CASSLTQGNTEAFF TGCGCCAGCAGCTTGACCCAGGGGAACACTGAAGCTTTCTTT
NA NA TRBJ2-1 TRBV5-1 CASSPQRVSDNEQFF TGCGCCAGCAGCCCCCAGCGCGTCTCCGACAATGAGCAGTTCTTC
once NA TRBJ2-1 TRBV7-3 CASSLAAYNEQFF TGTGCCAGCAGCTTAGCGGCATACAATGAGCAGTTCTTC
NA TRBD2 TRBJ2-7 TRBV30 CASAVAGAAEQYF TGTGCCTCTGCTGTAGCGGGGGCCGCCGAGCAGTACTTC
NA TRBD1 TRBJ1-5 TRBV4-1 CASSQAHRGLLNQPQHF TGCGCCAGCAGCCAAGCCCACAGGGGTTTACTCAATCAGCCCCAGCATTTT
NA NA TRBJ2-7 TRBV7-2 CASSSGAYYEQYF TGTGCCAGCAGCTCCGGAGCATACTACGAGCAGTACTTC
NA NA TRBJ2-3 TRBV5-1 CASSLESTTDTQYF TGCGCCAGCAGCTTGGAGAGTACCACAGATACGCAGTATTTT
NA TRBD2 TRBJ2-5 TRBV5-6 CASSLLAGAPGETQYF TGTGCCAGCAGCTTGTTAGCGGGGGCCCCCGGGGAGACCCAGTACTTC
NA NA TRBJ1-2 TRBV30 CAWTFGVRNYGYTF TGTGCCTGGACTTTCGGAGTTCGGAACTATGGCTACACCTTC
NA NA TRBJ1-5 TRBV28 CASTSRNQPQHF TGTGCCAGCACTTCTCGGAATCAGCCCCAGCATTTT
NA NA TRBJ2-5 TRBV9 CASSVEGRETQYF TGTGCCAGCAGCGTAGAGGGGAGGGAGACCCAGTACTTC
NA TRBD2 TRBJ2-1 TRBV4-1 CASSYSGGDNEQFF TGCGCCAGCAGCTATAGCGGGGGGGACAATGAGCAGTTCTTC
NA TRBD1 TRBJ1-6 TRBV27 CASSLSGQGRGSPLHF TGTGCCAGCAGTTTGAGCGGACAGGGGCGAGGGTCACCCCTCCACTTT
NA NA TRBJ1-5 TRBV6-2/TRBV6-3 CASSYGGAGQPQHF TGTGCCAGCAGTTACGGGGGGGCGGGTCAGCCCCAGCATTTT
NA NA TRBJ1-5 TRBV7-8 CASSLVQGNGQPQHF TGTGCCAGCAGCTTAGTACAGGGAAATGGTCAGCCCCAGCATTTT
NA NA TRBJ2-5 TRBV7-2 CASSFRRLGGGETQYF TGTGCCAGCAGCTTCCGGCGGCTAGGGGGGGGAGAGACCCAGTACTTC
NA NA TRBJ2-1 TRBV9 CASSVVGGDSYNEQFF TGTGCCAGCAGCGTAGTAGGCGGGGACTCCTACAATGAGCAGTTCTTC
once NA TRBJ1-3 TRBV21-1 CASNRDRVSTGNTIYF TGTGCCAGCAACCGGGACAGAGTTTCGACCGGAAACACCATATATTTT
NA NA TRBJ2-5 TRBV12-3/TRBV12-4 CASSQGFQETQYF TGTGCCAGCAGTCAGGGTTTCCAAGAGACCCAGTACTTC
NA TRBD1 TRBJ1-5 TRBV24-1 CATSDPRTGAQPQHF TGTGCCACCAGTGATCCCCGGACAGGGGCTCAGCCCCAGCATTTT
NA NA TRBJ2-2 TRBV4-1 CASSQVLAGAGELFF TGCGCCAGCAGCCAAGTACTAGCTGGAGCCGGGGAGCTGTTTTTT
NA TRBD1 TRBJ1-5 TRBV6-6 CASIHRGSNQPQHF TGTGCCAGTATACACAGGGGGAGCAATCAGCCCCAGCATTTT
NA NA TRBJ2-3 TRBV6-4 CASSAGWADTQYF TGTGCCAGCAGTGCGGGTTGGGCAGATACGCAGTATTTT
NA NA TRBJ2-2 TRBV3-1/TRBV3-2 CASSQRQSTGELFF TGTGCCAGCAGCCAGAGACAGTCCACCGGGGAGCTGTTTTTT
NA NA TRBJ2-7 TRBV5-6 CASSVQYEQYF TGTGCCAGCAGCGTACAGTACGAGCAGTACTTC
NA NA TRBJ1-6 TRBV6-1 CASSEAQGRSSPLHF TGTGCCAGCAGTGAAGCACAGGGTAGGTCTTCACCCCTCCACTTT
NA TRBD2 TRBJ2-6 TRBV6-5 CASSYAGVGANVLTF TGTGCCAGCAGTTACGCGGGAGTTGGGGCCAACGTCCTGACTTTC
NA NA TRBJ2-3 TRBV2 CASSEDFTGDTQYF TGTGCCAGCAGTGAAGATTTTACAGGGGATACGCAGTATTTT
NA NA TRBJ2-1 TRBV12-5 CASGFARGPAYNEQFF TGTGCTAGTGGTTTTGCGCGGGGGCCGGCCTACAATGAGCAGTTCTTC
NA NA TRBJ1-1 TRBV6-5 CASSSTVNTEAFF TGTGCCAGCAGTTCAACAGTGAACACTGAAGCTTTCTTT
few TRBD1 TRBJ1-3 TRBV5-5 CASSWGQTSSGNTIYF TGTGCCAGCAGCTGGGGACAGACGAGCTCTGGAAACACCATATATTTT
NA NA TRBJ1-5 TRBV30 CAWGLGPQNQPQHF TGTGCCTGGGGGCTGGGGCCCCAAAATCAGCCCCAGCATTTT
NA NA TRBJ1-6 TRBV30 CAWKIPGGRYNSPLHF TGTGCCTGGAAGATACCCGGAGGCAGATATAATTCACCCCTCCACTTT
NA NA TRBJ2-1 TRBV2 CASKNGEYNEQFF TGTGCCAGCAAGAACGGGGAGTACAATGAGCAGTTCTTC
NA TRBD1 TRBJ2-7 TRBV19 CASSYRDSSYEQYF TGTGCCAGTAGCTACCGGGACAGCTCCTACGAGCAGTACTTC
NA NA TRBJ1-5 TRBV6-5 CASSSGSNQPQHF TGTGCCAGCAGTTCAGGTAGCAATCAGCCCCAGCATTTT
NA TRBD1 TRBJ1-2 TRBV19 CASSPNRGWVYGYTF TGTGCCAGTAGTCCAAACAGGGGCTGGGTCTATGGCTACACCTTC
NA NA TRBJ2-2 TRBV5-6 CASSFVTGELFF TGTGCCAGCAGTTTCGTCACCGGGGAGCTGTTTTTT
NA TRBD1 TRBJ1-2 TRBV30 CAWSKGQGAYGYTF TGTGCCTGGAGCAAGGGACAGGGGGCTTATGGCTACACCTTC
NA NA TRBJ1-2 TRBV14 CASSPGSRGYTF TGTGCCAGCAGCCCCGGGAGCAGGGGCTACACCTTC
NA TRBD2 TRBJ2-1 TRBV6-1 CASSEWRASGGLGASYNEQFF TGTGCCAGCAGTGAATGGCGAGCTAGCGGGGGCCTTGGAGCCTCCTACAATGAGCAGTTCTTC
NA NA TRBJ2-2 TRBV7-2 CASSLMRGNTGELFF TGTGCCAGCAGCTTAATGCGGGGGAACACCGGGGAGCTGTTTTTT
NA NA TRBJ1-4 TRBV5-4 CASSLSTRVGEKLFF TGTGCCAGCAGCTTGAGTACGAGGGTAGGCGAAAAACTGTTTTTT
once TRBD1 TRBJ1-5 TRBV4-2 CASSQETGVINQPQHF TGTGCCAGCAGCCAAGAAACAGGGGTTATCAATCAGCCCCAGCATTTT